These T cell receptor beta chains were read from a single sample in a study of shared clonotypes between healthy human individuals. Using immunoSEQ multiplex PCR, the repertoire was profiled, and TCRdb retains in-frame clones only, with some absent. This table holds about 2.2 million clones, roughly 91% found once. The sample was naive CD8+ T cells from PBMCs. The source of these receptors is a young man in good health. Some clones in this sample may be carry-over from other donors' samples. The CDR3 runs from the conserved cysteine through the conserved F or W. D genes are given only for firm matches. Size tells how often a clone was seen (once, few, many) or the class of an expanded clone, and some rows leave it out.

size	J	V	D	DNA	CDR3
.	TRBJ2-2	TRBV6-1	.	TGTGCCAGCAGTGCGGGCCGAGCGTTGACCGGGGAGCTGTTTTTT	CASSAGRALTGELFF
once	TRBJ2-7	TRBV4-1	TRBD2	TGCGCCAGCAGCCAGATGACTAGCGGGCTATCCTACGAGCAGTACTTC	CASSQMTSGLSYEQYF
.	TRBJ2-7	TRBV7-9	.	TGTGCCAGCAGCTTAAGGAGCAGGCCCCACGAGCAGTACTTC	CASSLRSRPHEQYF
.	TRBJ2-2	TRBV28	.	TGTGCCAGCAGTTCTCCATTTACAGGGAGGAGGACCGGGGAGCTGTTTTTT	CASSSPFTGRRTGELFF
.	TRBJ2-1	TRBV28	.	TGTGCCAGCAGTTTAGGGGTCCTGAAGAGCTCCTACAATGAGCAGTTCTTC	CASSLGVLKSSYNEQFF
.	TRBJ2-7	TRBV2	TRBD1	TGTGCCAGCAGTGAAGCGACAGGGGGCTCCTACGAGCAGTACTTC	CASSEATGGSYEQYF
.	TRBJ2-5	TRBV12-5	TRBD2	TGTGCTAGTGGCGGGGGGGTCTGGGAGACCCAGTACTTC	CASGGGVWETQYF
.	TRBJ1-5	TRBV10-3	.	TGTGCCATCAGTGAGAGGTTCACAGGGAGGAGGGCGAGCAATCAGCCCCAGCATTTT	CAISERFTGRRASNQPQHF
.	TRBJ2-4	TRBV27	.	TGTGCCAGCAGTTTATCCCCAGGTTCGGCCAAAAACATTCAGTACTTC	CASSLSPGSAKNIQYF
.	TRBJ1-3	TRBV27	TRBD1	TGTGCCAGCAGCCAGGACAGGGGGTTGGGAAACACCATATATTTT	CASSQDRGLGNTIYF
.	TRBJ2-1	TRBV13	.	TGTGCCAGCAGCTCCCCTGACCCGCAGTTCTTC	CASSSPDPQFF
.	TRBJ2-1	TRBV7-9	TRBD2	TGTGCCAGCAGCCCCCGCCTGACGGGGGGGGCCAGCTCCTACAATGAGCAGTTCTTC	CASSPRLTGGASSYNEQFF
.	TRBJ2-3	TRBV5-1	.	TGCGCCAGCAGCTTTAGGCCACTCGACCCAGATACGCAGTATTTT	CASSFRPLDPDTQYF
.	TRBJ2-7	TRBV5-1	TRBD1	TGCGCCAGCAGCGGGGGACAGGGAAAAACCTACGAGCAGTACTTC	CASSGGQGKTYEQYF
once	TRBJ2-5	TRBV2	TRBD2	TGTGCCAGCCTTCCGGGACTAAAGGATGTGGTCCAGTACTTC	CASLPGLKDVVQYF
.	TRBJ1-1	TRBV7-9	.	TGTGCCAGCAGCTTAGCGGGGCGTCGGGACGAAGCTTTCTTT	CASSLAGRRDEAFF
.	TRBJ1-5	TRBV6-4	.	TGTGCCAGCCCTCCGTGGTTTAGCAATCAGCCCCAGCATTTT	CASPPWFSNQPQHF
once	TRBJ2-2	TRBV10-2	.	TGCGCCAGCCATATCGCAGGGAACACCGGGGAGCTGTTTTTT	CASHIAGNTGELFF
.	TRBJ1-2	TRBV28	.	TGTGCCAGCAGTTTTCCCAGGGACACGTTAGGTGGCTACACCTTC	CASSFPRDTLGGYTF
.	TRBJ2-7	TRBV4-1	.	TGCGCCAGCAGCCAAGATAAGGGCAGGGCCCACGAGCAGTACTTC	CASSQDKGRAHEQYF
.	TRBJ1-2	TRBV7-2	TRBD1	TGTGCCAGCAGCTCGGGACAGGGGCCCCGCTATGGCTACACCTTC	CASSSGQGPRYGYTF
.	TRBJ2-7	TRBV11-2	.	TGTGCCAGCAGCCTCTCACTTGGGCCGGGAGCCGCCTACGAGCAGTACTTC	CASSLSLGPGAAYEQYF
.	TRBJ2-4	TRBV19	TRBD2	TGTGCCAGTAGTATGGCTAGCGGGGGATGGGACATTCAGTACTTC	CASSMASGGWDIQYF
.	TRBJ2-7	TRBV9	TRBD1	TGTGCCAGCAGCGTAGGCGGACAGGGGAACTACGAGCAGTACTTC	CASSVGGQGNYEQYF
.	TRBJ2-7	TRBV10-1	TRBD2	TGCGCCAGCAGTGAGTCGATACGAGCGGGAGGCGACGAGCAGTACTTC	CASSESIRAGGDEQYF
.	TRBJ2-7	TRBV27	.	TGTGCCAGCAGCTACCGGGACTTACCCTACGAGCAGTACTTC	CASSYRDLPYEQYF
.	TRBJ2-1	TRBV6-4	.	TGTGCCAGCAGTGAGCTGGGTGGCCCCTGGGGACGGCAGTTCTTC	CASSELGGPWGRQFF
.	TRBJ2-7	TRBV6-1	.	TGTGCCAGCACCTTTAAAGAGTGGCAATCGGGGGAGCAGTACTTC	CASTFKEWQSGEQYF
.	TRBJ1-2	TRBV4-3	.	TGCGCCAGCAGCCAAGATGTTCAAGGGGTGGAATACGGCTACACCTTC	CASSQDVQGVEYGYTF
.	TRBJ2-5	TRBV19	TRBD1	TGTGCCTCAAGAAGGACAGGGGAAGGCGAGACCCAGTACTTC	CASRRTGEGETQYF
.	TRBJ1-5	TRBV7-2	TRBD1	TGTGCCAGCAGCGAGGGGGCGTATAGCAATCAGCCCCAGCATTTT	CASSEGAYSNQPQHF
.	TRBJ1-3	TRBV19	.	TGTGCCAGTAGAAGCCTTCCCGGATCTGGAAACACCATATATTTT	CASRSLPGSGNTIYF
.	TRBJ2-7	TRBV27	TRBD2	TGTGCCAGCAGTCCTACGGGAGGGCGGTACGAGCAGTACTTC	CASSPTGGRYEQYF
.	TRBJ2-2	TRBV27	.	TGTGCCAGCAGTTTATGGGGAACCAACACCGGGGAGCTGTTTTTT	CASSLWGTNTGELFF
.	TRBJ2-5	TRBV20-1	.	TGCAGTGCTAGAGATGGGGGGCCCCAGTACTTC	CSARDGGPQYF
.	TRBJ2-2	TRBV30	TRBD1	TGTGCCTGGAGTACCGACAGGGTGGGGACCGGGGAGCTGTTTTTT	CAWSTDRVGTGELFF
.	TRBJ2-7	TRBV7-9	TRBD1	TGTGCCAGCAGCTTAGGAATGGGGACAGGCTACGAGCAGTACTTC	CASSLGMGTGYEQYF
.	TRBJ2-3	TRBV7-6	TRBD2	TGTGCCAGCAGCGAGGGACTAGTGGCAGATACGCAGTATTTT	CASSEGLVADTQYF
.	TRBJ2-5	TRBV7-7	TRBD2	TGTGCCAGCAGCTATAGACTAGCGGCCCAAGAGACCCAGTACTTC	CASSYRLAAQETQYF
.	TRBJ1-4	TRBV27	.	TGTGCCAGCAGCCAATATATACAGGGTTCTAATGAAAAACTGTTTTTT	CASSQYIQGSNEKLFF